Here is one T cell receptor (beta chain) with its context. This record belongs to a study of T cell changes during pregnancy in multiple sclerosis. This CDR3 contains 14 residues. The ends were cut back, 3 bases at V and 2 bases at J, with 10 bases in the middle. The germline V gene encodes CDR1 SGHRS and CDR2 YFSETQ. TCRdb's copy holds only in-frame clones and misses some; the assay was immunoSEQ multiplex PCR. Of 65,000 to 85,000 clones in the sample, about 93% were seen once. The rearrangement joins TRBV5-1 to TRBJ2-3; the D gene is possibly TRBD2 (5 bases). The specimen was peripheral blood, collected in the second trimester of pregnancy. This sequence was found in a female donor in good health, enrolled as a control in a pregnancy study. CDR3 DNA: TGCGCCAGCAGCTCAGCGGAAGTCACAGATACGCAGTATTTT. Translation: CASSSAEVTDTQYF.